This is a list of T cell receptor beta chains from one sample in a study of CD8+CD57+ T cells in acquired aplastic anemia. TCRdb ran MiXCR on the reads and lists one entry per CDR3 protein. The sample lists about 120,000 distinct CDR3 sequences, 45% to 60% occurring once. Sequencing was done on a sample of sorted CD4+, CD8+, or CD8+CD57+ T cells (not recorded which) from PBMCs. The receptors originated from a human donor with aplastic anemia. Each CDR3 is given with its conserved first and last residue. Each record gives: CDR3 DNA, CDR3 protein, J gene, clone size, D gene, V gene. D genes are given only for firm matches. The size entry is marked missing in some rows and otherwise reads once, few, many or a size class.

TGCAGCGTGGGGACAGACGGCTACACCTTC CSVGTDGYTF TRBJ1-2 once TRBD1 TRBV29-1
TGTGCCATCAGTGAGCAGGGTGATGAGCAGTTCTTC CAISEQGDEQFF TRBJ2-1 - - TRBV10-3
TGTGCCAGCAGTTACGATCCCCAGGGCAGCTCCTACAATGAGCAGTTCTTC CASSYDPQGSSYNEQFF TRBJ2-1 - - TRBV6-2/TRBV6-3
TGCAGTGCCAGCACCCTTGATGATAGGACGGAAGCTTTCTTT CSASTLDDRTEAFF TRBJ1-1 - - TRBV20-1
TGTGCCAGCAGTGATGGCAAAAACTACGAGCAGTACTTC CASSDGKNYEQYF TRBJ2-7 once - TRBV2
TGTGCCAGTCGAGGTGATATCCAGCAGTACTTC CASRGDIQQYF TRBJ2-7 - - TRBV19
TGTGCCAGCAGGGCGGGACTCAATGAGCAGTTCTTC CASRAGLNEQFF TRBJ2-1 - - TRBV7-2
TGTGCCAGTAGTATAGTGGGGGGCGAGCAGTACTTC CASSIVGGEQYF TRBJ2-7 - - TRBV19
TGTGCCATCAGGAGTGGGTCGGAGGGGAACACTGAAGCTTTCTTT CAIRSGSEGNTEAFF TRBJ1-1 - - TRBV10-3
TGTGCCAGCAGCTGGGACCTATCGACGAGGCTAGCGGGGATCAATGAGCAGTTCTTC CASSWDLSTRLAGINEQFF TRBJ2-1 - TRBD2 TRBV5-8
TGTGCCAGCAGCCCCCACCTGGGACAGGGTAATGAGCAGTTCTTC CASSPHLGQGNEQFF TRBJ2-1 few TRBD1 TRBV7-3
TGTGCCAGCAGTGAAATCCGACCCCTCCACTTT CASSEIRPLHF TRBJ1-6 - - TRBV6-1
TGTGCCAGCAGCACCGGCCCTGCTCGGATAACACCTGGAAACACCATATATTTT CASSTGPARITPGNTIYF TRBJ1-3 many - TRBV7-8
TGTGCCAGCAGCCCACGACAGGGGGGCAAACTAGCCAATGAGCAGTTCTTC CASSPRQGGKLANEQFF TRBJ2-1 - TRBD1 TRBV12-3/TRBV12-4
TGTGCCAGCAGCTTAGCCCAGATGGGCAATCAGCCCCAGCATTTT CASSLAQMGNQPQHF TRBJ1-5 - - TRBV7-2
TGTGCCAGTAGTATCACAGGGAGCTCCTACGAGCAGTACTTC CASSITGSSYEQYF TRBJ2-7 - - TRBV19
TGCAGTGCTAGAGGGGGACAGCGATTTACGGACGGCTACACCTTC CSARGGQRFTDGYTF TRBJ1-2 - TRBD1 TRBV20-1
TGTGCCAGCAGCTTGACAAATCAGCCCCAGCATTTT CASSLTNQPQHF TRBJ1-5 - - TRBV5-3
TGTGCCAGCAGCTTGACAGGGTGTAACCCCCACGAGACCCAGTACTTC CASSLTGCNPHETQYF TRBJ2-5 - TRBD1 TRBV7-9
TGTGCCACCGGGACAGGGGAAGAGACCCAGTACTTC CATGTGEETQYF TRBJ2-5 - TRBD1 TRBV15
TGTGCCATCACCGGGACAGAGAACACTGAAGCTTTCTTT CAITGTENTEAFF TRBJ1-1 - TRBD1 TRBV10-3
TGCGCCAGCAGTGGGGGGGGAACAGGGGGAACTTCACCCCTCCACTTT CASSGGGTGGTSPLHF TRBJ1-6 - TRBD1 TRBV10-2
TGTGCCACCATAGATGAAAAACTGTTTTTT CATIDEKLFF TRBJ1-4 - - TRBV24-1
TGTGCCACCAGCAGACCTGACAGGGAGGGAGAGCAGTACTTC CATSRPDREGEQYF TRBJ2-7 few - TRBV15
TGCGCCAGCAGCCAAGGGGGCGACACAGATACGCAGTATTTT CASSQGGDTDTQYF TRBJ2-3 - - TRBV4-3
TGTGCCAGTAGTATTGGGAGCAACTACGAGCAGTACTTC CASSIGSNYEQYF TRBJ2-7 - - TRBV19
TGTGCCAGCAGCCAAGAATCCGTGAACACTGAAGCTTTCTTT CASSQESVNTEAFF TRBJ1-1 many - TRBV3-1
TGTGCCAGCAGCCGACGTGGGGAAGATACGCAGTATTTT CASSRRGEDTQYF TRBJ2-3 - - TRBV12-3/TRBV12-4